This T cell receptor beta chain was documented in a study of graft-versus-host responses after intestinal transplantation. Looking at the study overall: Transplants were multivisceral, liver-intestinal, or isolated intestinal. Every recipient had anti-thymocyte globulin induction and around 3 years of tacrolimus plus steroids. General study points: Detected in recipient marrow were GvH clones, some of which were first observed in ileum or blood.

The assay was immunoSEQ multiplex PCR, and TCRdb's table has in-frame clones only and misses some. The sample comprises about 57,000 clones, around 90% of which are singletons, and 1.5% to 2% rests with the top ten. This CDR3 contains 14 residues. V shed 5 bases and J shed 2 bases, with 13 bases lying between them. Germline loops: CDR1 MNHEY, CDR2 SMNVEV (reference sequence). As for this clone: The antigen is not known.

The sequence came from a human patient who received an intestinal transplant, so some T cells may come from the graft donor. Here the sequenced sample was PBMCs, taken 26 days after transplant. The chain employs TRBV27 and TRBJ2-7; possibly TRBD1 for D (6 bases). CDR3 region: CASSIGQFPYEQYF. The DNA of the CDR3 is TGTGCCAGCAGTATCGGACAGTTCCCCTACGAGCAGTACTTC.